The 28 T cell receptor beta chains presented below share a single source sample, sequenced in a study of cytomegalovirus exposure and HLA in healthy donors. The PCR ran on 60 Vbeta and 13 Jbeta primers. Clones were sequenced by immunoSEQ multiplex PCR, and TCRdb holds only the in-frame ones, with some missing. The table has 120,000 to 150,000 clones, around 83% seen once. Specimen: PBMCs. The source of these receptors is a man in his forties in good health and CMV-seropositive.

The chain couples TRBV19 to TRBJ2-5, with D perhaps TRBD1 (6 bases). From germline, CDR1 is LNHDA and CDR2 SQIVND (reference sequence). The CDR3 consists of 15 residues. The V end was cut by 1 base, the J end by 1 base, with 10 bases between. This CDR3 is CASSIGNRVQETQYF. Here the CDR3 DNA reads TGTGCCAGTAGTATAGGGAACAGGGTCCAAGAGACCCAGTACTTC. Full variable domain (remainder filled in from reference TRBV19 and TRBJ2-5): DGGITQSPKYLFRKEGQNVTLSCEQNLNHDAMYWYRQDPGQGLRLIYYSQIVNDFQKGDIAEGYSVSREKKESFPLTVTSAQKNPTAFYLCASSIGNRVQETQYFGPGTRLLVL.

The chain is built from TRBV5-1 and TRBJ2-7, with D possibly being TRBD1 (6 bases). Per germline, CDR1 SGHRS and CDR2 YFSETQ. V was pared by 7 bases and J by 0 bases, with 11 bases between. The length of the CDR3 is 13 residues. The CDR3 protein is CASGQGSSYEQYF. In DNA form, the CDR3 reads TGCGCCAGCGGCCAGGGGAGCTCCTACGAGCAGTACTTC. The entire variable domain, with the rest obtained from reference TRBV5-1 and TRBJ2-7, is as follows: KAGVTQTPRYLIKTRGQQVTLSCSPISGHRSVSWYQQTPGQGLQFLFEYFSETQRNKGNFPGRFSGRQFSNSRSEMNVSTLELGDSALYLCASGQGSSYEQYFGPGTRLTVT.

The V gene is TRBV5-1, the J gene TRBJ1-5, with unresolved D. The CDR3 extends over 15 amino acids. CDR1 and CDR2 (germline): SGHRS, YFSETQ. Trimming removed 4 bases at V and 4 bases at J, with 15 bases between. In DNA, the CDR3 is TGCGCCAGCAGCCGGCTTGGGTTAGCAAATCAGCCCCAGCATTTT. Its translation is CASSRLGLANQPQHF.

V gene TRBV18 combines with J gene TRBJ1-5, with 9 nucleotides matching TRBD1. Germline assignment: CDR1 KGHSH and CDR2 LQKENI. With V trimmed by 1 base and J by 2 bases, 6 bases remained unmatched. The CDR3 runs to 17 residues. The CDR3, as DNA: TGTGCCAGCTCACCACAAGGGACAGGGCTACGCAATCAGCCCCAGCATTTT. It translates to CASSPQGTGLRNQPQHF.

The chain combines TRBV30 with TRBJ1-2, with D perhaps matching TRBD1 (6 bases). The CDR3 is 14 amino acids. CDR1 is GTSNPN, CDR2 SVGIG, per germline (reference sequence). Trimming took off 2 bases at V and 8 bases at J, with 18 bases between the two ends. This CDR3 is CAWSWPGTRGGYTF. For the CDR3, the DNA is TGTGCCTGGAGTTGGCCCGGGACACGAGGCGGCTACACCTTC. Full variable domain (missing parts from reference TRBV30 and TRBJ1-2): SQTIHQWPATLVQPVGSPLSLECTVEGTSNPNLYWYRQAAGRGLQLLFYSVGIGQISSEVPQNLSASRPQDRQFILSSKKLLLSDSGFYLCAWSWPGTRGGYTFGSGTRLTVV.

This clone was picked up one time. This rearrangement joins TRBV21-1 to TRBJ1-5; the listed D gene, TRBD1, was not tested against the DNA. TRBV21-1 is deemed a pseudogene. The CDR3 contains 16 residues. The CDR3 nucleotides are TGTGCCATCCTTGAGGGACAGGGGGCGAATGTACAGCCCCAGCATTTT. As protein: CAILEGQGANVQPQHF.

The CDR3 coding sequence is TGTGCCAGCAGTTCAGGAAGCAATCAGCCCCAGCATTTT. Translated, it gives CASSSGSNQPQHF. The chain uses TRBV5-4 and TRBJ1-5; D unclear. V gave up 5 bases and J gave up 1 base, with 7 bases separating them. CDR1 SGHNT and CDR2 YYREEE come from the germline V gene (reference sequence). This CDR3 has 13 residues.

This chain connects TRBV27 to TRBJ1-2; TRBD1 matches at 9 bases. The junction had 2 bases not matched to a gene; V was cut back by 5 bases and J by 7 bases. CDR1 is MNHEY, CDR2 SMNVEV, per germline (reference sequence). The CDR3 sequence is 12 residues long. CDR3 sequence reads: CASSGDRAGYTF. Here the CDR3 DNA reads TGTGCCAGCAGTGGGGACAGGGCTGGCTACACCTTC.

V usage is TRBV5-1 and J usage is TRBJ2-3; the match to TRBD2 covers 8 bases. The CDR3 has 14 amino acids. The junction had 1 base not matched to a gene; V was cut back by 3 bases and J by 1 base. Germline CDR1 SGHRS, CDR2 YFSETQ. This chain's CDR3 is CASSYSGGTDTQYF. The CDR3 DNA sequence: TGCGCCAGCAGCTATAGCGGGGGCACAGATACGCAGTATTTT. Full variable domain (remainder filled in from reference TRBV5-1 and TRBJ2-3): KAGVTQTPRYLIKTRGQQVTLSCSPISGHRSVSWYQQTPGQGLQFLFEYFSETQRNKGNFPGRFSGRQFSNSRSEMNVSTLELGDSALYLCASSYSGGTDTQYFGPGTRLTVL.

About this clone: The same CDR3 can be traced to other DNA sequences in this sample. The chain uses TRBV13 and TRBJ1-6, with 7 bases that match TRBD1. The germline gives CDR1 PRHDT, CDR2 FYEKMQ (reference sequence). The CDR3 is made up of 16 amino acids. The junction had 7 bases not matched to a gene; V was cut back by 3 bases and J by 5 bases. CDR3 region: CASSFRGKVDNSPLHF. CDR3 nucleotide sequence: TGTGCCAGCAGCTTCAGGGGGAAGGTGGATAATTCACCCCTCCACTTT. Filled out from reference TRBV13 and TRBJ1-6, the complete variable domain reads AAGVIQSPRHLIKEKRETATLKCYPIPRHDTVYWYQQGPGQDPQFLISFYEKMQSDKGSIPDRFSAQQFSDYHSELNMSSLELGDSALYFCASSFRGKVDNSPLHFGNGTRLTVT.

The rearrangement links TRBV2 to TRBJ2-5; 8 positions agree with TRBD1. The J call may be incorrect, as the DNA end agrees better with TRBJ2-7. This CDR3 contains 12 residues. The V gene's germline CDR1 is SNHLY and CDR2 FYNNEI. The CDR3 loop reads CASSQTGVEQYF. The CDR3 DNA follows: TGTGCCAGCAGTCAGACAGGGGTCGAGCAGTACTTC.

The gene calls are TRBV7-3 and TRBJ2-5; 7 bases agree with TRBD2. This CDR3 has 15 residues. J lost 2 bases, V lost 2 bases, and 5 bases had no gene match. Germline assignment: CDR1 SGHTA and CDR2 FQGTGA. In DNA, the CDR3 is TGTGCCAGCAGCTTAGACGGACTAGAACAAGAGACCCAGTACTTC. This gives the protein CASSLDGLEQETQYF.

CDR3 residues: CAWSLTENTEAFF. CDR3 DNA sequence: TGTGCCTGGAGTCTTACGGAGAATACTGAAGCTTTCTTT. The chain couples TRBV30 to TRBJ1-1, with D hard to call. CDR1 is GTSNPN and CDR2 is SVGIG in the germline V gene (reference sequence). This CDR3 contains 13 residues. Trimming removed 2 bases at V and 5 bases at J, with 12 bases between.

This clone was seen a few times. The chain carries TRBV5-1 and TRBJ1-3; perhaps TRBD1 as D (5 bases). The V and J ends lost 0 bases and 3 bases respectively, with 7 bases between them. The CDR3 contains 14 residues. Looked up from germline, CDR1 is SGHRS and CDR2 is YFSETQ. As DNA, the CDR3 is TGCGCCAGCAGCTTGGAGGGGCATGGAAACACCATATATTTT. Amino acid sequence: CASSLEGHGNTIYF.

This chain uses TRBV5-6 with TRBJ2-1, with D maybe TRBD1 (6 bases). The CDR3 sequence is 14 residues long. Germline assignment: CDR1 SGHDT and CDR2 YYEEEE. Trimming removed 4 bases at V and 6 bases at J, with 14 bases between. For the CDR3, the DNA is TGTGCCAGCAGCACCCGGACAGTTTTCAATGAGCAGTTCTTC. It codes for CASSTRTVFNEQFF.

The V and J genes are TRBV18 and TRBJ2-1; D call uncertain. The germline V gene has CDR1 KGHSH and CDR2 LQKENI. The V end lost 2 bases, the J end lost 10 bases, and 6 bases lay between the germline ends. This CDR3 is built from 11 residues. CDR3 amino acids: CASSPGQEQFF. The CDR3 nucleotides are TGTGCCAGCTCACCAGGGCAGGAGCAGTTCTTC.

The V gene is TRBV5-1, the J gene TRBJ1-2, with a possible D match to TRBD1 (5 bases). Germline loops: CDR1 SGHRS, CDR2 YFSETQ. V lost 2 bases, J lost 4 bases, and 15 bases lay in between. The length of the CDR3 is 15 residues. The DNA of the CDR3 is TGCGCCAGCAGCTTACCAGGGATTGGGGTCTATGGCTACACCTTC. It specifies CASSLPGIGVYGYTF.

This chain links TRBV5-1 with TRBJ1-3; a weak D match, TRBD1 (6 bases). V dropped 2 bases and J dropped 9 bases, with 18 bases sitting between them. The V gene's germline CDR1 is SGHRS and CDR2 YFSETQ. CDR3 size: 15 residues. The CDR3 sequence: CASSFSGGGVSTIYF. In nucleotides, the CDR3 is TGCGCCAGCAGCTTCAGTGGGGGCGGAGTGAGCACCATATATTTT.

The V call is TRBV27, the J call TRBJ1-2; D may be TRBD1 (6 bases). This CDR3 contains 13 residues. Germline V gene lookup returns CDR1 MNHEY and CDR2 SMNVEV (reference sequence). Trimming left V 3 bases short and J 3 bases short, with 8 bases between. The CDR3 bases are TGTGCCAGCAGTTTGGACAGATACTATGGCTACACCTTC. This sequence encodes CASSLDRYYGYTF.

The CDR3 is CASSLSSTLSGNTIYF. The CDR3 region has the DNA TGTGCCAGCAGTTTATCAAGCACGCTCTCTGGAAACACCATATATTTT. The chain is built from TRBV27 and TRBJ1-3; D unclear. CDR1 and CDR2 (germline): MNHEY, SMNVEV (reference sequence). V was shortened by 0 bases and J by 0 bases, with 9 bases between the two germline ends. The CDR3 is made up of 16 amino acids.

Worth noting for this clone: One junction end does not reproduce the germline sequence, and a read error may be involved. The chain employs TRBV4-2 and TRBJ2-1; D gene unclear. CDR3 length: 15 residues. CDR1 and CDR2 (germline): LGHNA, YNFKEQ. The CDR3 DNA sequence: TGTGCCAGCAACCAATCTCCAGATTTTTACAATGAGCAGTTCTTC. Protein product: CASNQSPDFYNEQFF.

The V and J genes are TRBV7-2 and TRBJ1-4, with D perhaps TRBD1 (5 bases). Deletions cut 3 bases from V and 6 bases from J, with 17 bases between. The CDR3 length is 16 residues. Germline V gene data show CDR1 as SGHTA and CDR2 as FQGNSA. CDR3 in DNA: TGTGCCAGCAGCTTTCGGTCTCGGGGACTGGATGAAAAACTGTTTTTT. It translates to CASSFRSRGLDEKLFF. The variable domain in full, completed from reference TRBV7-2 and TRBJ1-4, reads GAGVSQSPSNKVTEKGKDVELRCDPISGHTALYWYRQSLGQGLEFLIYFQGNSAPDKSGLPSDRFSAERTGGSVSTLTIQRTQQEDSAVYLCASSFRSRGLDEKLFFGSGTQLSVL.

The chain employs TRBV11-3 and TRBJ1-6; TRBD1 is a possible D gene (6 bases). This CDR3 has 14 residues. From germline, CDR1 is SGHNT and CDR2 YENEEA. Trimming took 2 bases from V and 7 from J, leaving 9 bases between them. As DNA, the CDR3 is TGTGCCAGCAGCTTACAGGGGACGAATTCACCCCTCCACTTT. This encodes CASSLQGTNSPLHF.

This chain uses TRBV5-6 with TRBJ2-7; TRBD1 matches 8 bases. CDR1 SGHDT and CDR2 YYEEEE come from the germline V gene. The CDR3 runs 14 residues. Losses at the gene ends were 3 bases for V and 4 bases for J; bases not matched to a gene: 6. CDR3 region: CASSSQGGLYEQYF. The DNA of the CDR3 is TGTGCCAGCAGCTCACAGGGGGGCCTATACGAGCAGTACTTC.

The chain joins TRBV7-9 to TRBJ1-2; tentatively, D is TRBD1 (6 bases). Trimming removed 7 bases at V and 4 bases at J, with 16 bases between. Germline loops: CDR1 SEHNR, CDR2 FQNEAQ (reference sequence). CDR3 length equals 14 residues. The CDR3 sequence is CASTPAGRGYGYTF. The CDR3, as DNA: TGTGCCAGCACCCCAGCCGGCAGGGGCTATGGCTACACCTTC.

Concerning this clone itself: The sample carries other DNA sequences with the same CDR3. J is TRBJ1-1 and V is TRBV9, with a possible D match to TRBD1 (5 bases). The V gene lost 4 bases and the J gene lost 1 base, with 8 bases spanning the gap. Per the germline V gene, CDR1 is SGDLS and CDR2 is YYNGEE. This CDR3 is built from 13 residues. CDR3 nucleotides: TGTGCCAGCAGCCCCGGGGGGAACACTGAAGCTTTCTTT. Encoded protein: CASSPGGNTEAFF.

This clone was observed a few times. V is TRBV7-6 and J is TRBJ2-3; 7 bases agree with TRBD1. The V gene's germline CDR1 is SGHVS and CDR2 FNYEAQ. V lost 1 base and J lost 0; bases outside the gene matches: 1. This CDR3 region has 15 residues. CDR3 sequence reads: CASSLGTGSTDTQYF. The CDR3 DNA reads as TGTGCCAGCAGCTTAGGGACAGGAAGCACAGATACGCAGTATTTT.

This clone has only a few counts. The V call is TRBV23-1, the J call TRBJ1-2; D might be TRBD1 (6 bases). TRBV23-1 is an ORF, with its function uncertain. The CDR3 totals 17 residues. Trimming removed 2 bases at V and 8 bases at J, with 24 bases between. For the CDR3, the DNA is TGCGCCAGCAGTCAACCCTCGCCAACGGGACACTCTCGAGGCTACACCTTC. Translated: CASSQPSPTGHSRGYTF.